Below are 10 T cell receptor beta chains sequenced from a single sample in a study of blood T cell repertoires in COVID-19. Measured with immunoSEQ multiplex PCR; TCRdb has only the in-frame clones, and not every one. Of around 430,000 clones in the sample, about 91% were seen once. The specimen sequenced was peripheral blood. The receptors originated from a woman between 50 and 59 years old with COVID-19, enrolled during active disease.

The rearrangement joins TRBV27 to TRBJ1-3; D call uncertain. The V end lost 5 bases, the J end lost 4 bases, and 21 bases lay between the germline ends. Per the germline V gene, CDR1 is MNHEY and CDR2 is SMNVEV (reference sequence). CDR3 length equals 17 residues. CDR3 sequence (DNA): TGTGCCAGCAGTCCCTACCCCCCGAGGATTCCCGGAAACACCATATATTTT. Its translation: CASSPYPPRIPGNTIYF.

Concerning this clone: An end of the junction differs from the germline gene, which may be a read error. The chain uses TRBV6-5 and TRBJ2-7, with TRBD1 as a possible D gene (6 bases). The CDR3 contains 15 residues. Germline CDR1 is MNHEY and CDR2 is SVGAGI. CDR3: CASSQTGFISHEQYF. CDR3 DNA sequence: TGTGCCAGCAGCCAGACAGGATTCATCTCCCACGAGCAGTACTTC.

This rearrangement joins TRBV12-3 or TRBV12-4 to TRBJ2-5, with D perhaps TRBD1 (6 bases). V gave up 5 bases and J gave up 5 bases, with 12 bases separating them. The CDR3 extends over 13 amino acids. CDR3 loop: CASSTGFRETQYF. As DNA, the CDR3 is TGTGCCAGCAGTACAGGGTTCAGGGAGACCCAGTACTTC.

The CDR3 region is CASSSYRQGNYGYTF. The CDR3 nucleotides are TGTGCCAGCAGCTCTTATCGACAGGGTAACTATGGCTACACCTTC. The chain employs TRBV7-9 and TRBJ1-2, with 7 bases that match TRBD1. The CDR3 extends over 15 amino acids. V lost 4 bases and J lost 1; bases outside the gene matches: 6. Germline loops: CDR1 SEHNR, CDR2 FQNEAQ (reference sequence).

Regarding this clone: A much larger clone differs by one base, so this may be a read error. The genes are TRBV12-3 or TRBV12-4 and TRBJ1-1; no clear D gene. The CDR3 contains 13 residues. With 4 bases removed from V and 6 bases from J, the gap between germline ends came to 12 bases. The chain's CDR3 is CASSSWEEAEAFF. CDR3 DNA sequence: TGTGCCAGCAGTTCTTGGGAGGAGGCTGAAGCTTTCTTT.

The V call is TRBV19, the J call TRBJ1-1; D unresolved. The V end was cut by 4 bases, the J end by 7 bases, with 16 bases between. Germline loops: CDR1 LNHDA, CDR2 SQIVND (reference sequence). The CDR3 has 14 residues. The CDR3 loop is CASSTPFALYEAFF. The DNA of the CDR3 is TGTGCCAGTAGTACCCCCTTTGCCCTCTATGAAGCTTTCTTT.

This chain links TRBV12-3 or TRBV12-4 with TRBJ1-2, with D perhaps matching TRBD1 (6 bases). Trimming removed 8 bases at V and 6 bases at J, with 10 bases between. This CDR3 region has 11 residues. The CDR3 DNA sequence: TGTGCCAGCCGGGGGGCGGATGGCTACACCTTC. Its translation is CASRGADGYTF.

V gene TRBV30 combines with J gene TRBJ1-4, with 7 bases identical to TRBD1. Germline trimming cut 2 bases from V and 11 bases from J; bases unmatched to any gene: 8. This CDR3 is 13 amino acids long. Germline V gives CDR1 GTSNPN, CDR2 SVGIG (reference sequence). The CDR3 sequence: CAWSPRPGGKLFF. DNA for the CDR3: TGTGCCTGGAGTCCCCGCCCAGGGGGGAAACTGTTTTTT.

The rearrangement joins TRBV7-2 to TRBJ2-1; unclear D gene. The CDR3 is made up of 15 amino acids. Per germline, CDR1 SGHTA and CDR2 FQGNSA. The V end lost 0 bases, the J end lost 0 bases, and 6 bases lay between the germline ends. CDR3 in amino acids: CASSLAASSYNEQFF. CDR3 nucleotide sequence: TGTGCCAGCAGCTTAGCAGCAAGCTCCTACAATGAGCAGTTCTTC.

The rearrangement links TRBV7-9 to TRBJ1-2, with D hard to call. Trimming pared 3 bases from V and 6 bases from J, leaving 11 bases between. CDR3 size: 13 residues. Germline CDR1 is SEHNR and CDR2 is FQNEAQ (reference sequence). The CDR3 sequence: CASSFMAADGYTF. As DNA, the CDR3 is TGTGCCAGCAGCTTTATGGCCGCTGATGGCTACACCTTC.